Presented here are 5 T cell receptor beta chains from one specimen sequenced in a study of shared clonotypes between healthy human individuals. The method was immunoSEQ multiplex PCR; TCRdb's version includes in-frame clones alone and lacks a portion of them. The data hold millions of clones, with 90% to 95% observed a single time. The material sequenced was naive CD4+ T cells sorted from blood. This sample's subset: CD45RA+ positively selected. These receptors originate from a man aged 18 to 30 in good health.

The V gene is TRBV4-3, the J gene TRBJ2-3; D remains unclear. Germline CDR1 is LGHNA and CDR2 is YSLEER. Trimming removed 4 bases at V and 5 bases at J, with 19 bases between. The CDR3 has 16 residues. The CDR3 protein is CASSLDQGSVGDTQYF. CDR3 DNA sequence: TGCGCCAGCAGCCTAGACCAAGGGTCGGTTGGAGATACGCAGTATTTT.

The V and J genes are TRBV10-2 and TRBJ2-7; 8 positions agree with TRBD1. The V segment lost 5 bases and the J segment 6 bases; nucleotides outside the gene matches: 6. Germline V CDR1 and CDR2: WSHSY, SAAADI. This CDR3 region has 13 residues. CDR3 sequence: CASSPEQGGEQYF. The CDR3, as DNA: TGCGCCAGCAGTCCTGAACAGGGGGGCGAGCAGTACTTC.

The table lists this clone with a few counts. The sample holds other DNA sequences that translate to the same CDR3. The chain links TRBV5-1 to TRBJ1-2, with D unclear. Germline CDR1 SGHRS, CDR2 YFSETQ. This CDR3 has 13 residues. V lost 0 bases, J lost 4 bases, and 7 bases lay in between. As DNA, the CDR3 is TGCGCCAGCAGCTTGGAACCAGCCTATGGCTACACCTTC. Translating gives CASSLEPAYGYTF. The entire variable domain, with the rest obtained from reference TRBV5-1 and TRBJ1-2, is as follows: KAGVTQTPRYLIKTRGQQVTLSCSPISGHRSVSWYQQTPGQGLQFLFEYFSETQRNKGNFPGRFSGRQFSNSRSEMNVSTLELGDSALYLCASSLEPAYGYTFGSGTRLTVV.

The genes are TRBV10-1 and TRBJ2-1; D possibly corresponds to TRBD2 (6 bases). Germline V gives CDR1 WNHNN, CDR2 SYGVQD (reference sequence). The CDR3 is 16 residues long. Between the trimmed V and J ends, which lost 1 base and 0 bases, there was a span of 10 bases. CDR3 region: CASSEYRGASYNEQFF. In DNA form, the CDR3 reads TGCGCCAGCAGTGAGTACCGCGGGGCCTCCTACAATGAGCAGTTCTTC.

CDR3 in amino acids: CASSHRGQGGDTQYF. The CDR3 DNA is TGCGCCAGCAGCCACCGTGGACAGGGGGGGGATACGCAGTATTTT. The chain is built from TRBV4-1 and TRBJ2-3, with 10 bases that match TRBD1. The CDR3 has 15 amino acids. Germline CDR1 is MGHRA and CDR2 is YSYEKL. Unmatched junction bases numbered 6, after V lost 3 bases and J lost 6 bases.